These 8 T cell receptor beta chains share one sample of origin, sequenced in a study of cytomegalovirus exposure and HLA in healthy donors. Primers for the PCR totalled 60 Vbeta and 13 Jbeta. Repertoires were generated with immunoSEQ multiplex PCR, while TCRdb's copy carries only in-frame clones and drops some. The data hold around 200,000 clones, with over 75% observed a single time. Sequenced input: PBMCs. The receptors derive from a woman in her forties or fifties in good health and CMV-seropositive.

The CDR3 DNA sequence: TGTTCCGGACAGGGCCTGAACACTGAAGCTTTCTTT. Amino acids: CSGQGLNTEAFF. The chain links TRBV7-9 to TRBJ1-1; 8 positions match TRBD1. The CDR3 is made up of 12 amino acids. Germline loops: CDR1 SEHNR, CDR2 FQNEAQ (reference sequence).

The chain has TRBV7-9 and TRBJ2-7, with D tentatively TRBD1 (6 bases). Germline V CDR1 and CDR2: SEHNR, FQNEAQ (reference sequence). There are 13 residues in the CDR3. The V and J ends lost 5 bases and 9 bases respectively, with 17 bases between them. The CDR3 DNA reads as TGTGCCAGCAGCACTTTCGCAGGGGCCGGGCAGTACTTC. Residues: CASSTFAGAGQYF. Combining the CDR3 with reference TRBV7-9 and TRBJ2-7 gives the whole variable domain DTGVSQNPRHKITKRGQNVTFRCDPISEHNRLYWYRQTLGQGPEFLTYFQNEAQLEKSRLLSDRFSAERPKGSFSTLEIQRTEQGDSAMYLCASSTFAGAGQYFGPGTRLTVT.

This chain joins TRBV19 and TRBJ2-6; D gene unclear. CDR3 length equals 15 residues. V was pared by 2 bases and J by 2 bases, with 7 bases between. Germline V gene data show CDR1 as LNHDA and CDR2 as SQIVND (reference sequence). The chain's CDR3 is CASSILQPGANVLTF. The CDR3 nucleotides read TGTGCCAGTAGTATATTACAACCTGGGGCCAACGTCCTGACTTTC.

The chain links TRBV7-8 to TRBJ2-7, with 7 nucleotides matching TRBD1. The V and J ends lost 1 base and 3 bases, in that order; junction bases with no gene match: 6. The CDR3 has 15 residues. Germline lookup yields CDR1 SGHVS and CDR2 FQNEAQ. The CDR3 DNA sequence: TGTGCCAGCAGCTTAGAAGGGACAGTGTTCTACGAGCAGTACTTC. The encoded protein is CASSLEGTVFYEQYF. Based on the CDR3 plus reference TRBV7-8 and TRBJ2-7, the full variable domain is GAGVSQSPRYKVAKRGQDVALRCDPISGHVSLFWYQQALGQGPEFLTYFQNEAQLDKSGLPSDRFFAERPEGSVSTLKIQRTQQEDSAVYLCASSLEGTVFYEQYFGPGTRLTVT.

This chain joins TRBV5-6 and TRBJ1-2; no firm D call. Between the trimmed V and J ends, which lost 3 bases and 0 bases, there was a span of 12 bases. The germline V gene has CDR1 SGHDT and CDR2 YYEEEE. The CDR3 totals 15 residues. The CDR3 DNA sequence: TGTGCCAGCAGCTATTACGACTTAGCTAACTATGGCTACACCTTC. As protein: CASSYYDLANYGYTF.

This sequence joins TRBV5-8 and TRBJ1-4, with TRBD1 as a possible D gene (5 bases). The CDR3 sequence is 15 residues long. Germline lookup yields CDR1 SGHTS and CDR2 YDEGEE. The V end lost 4 bases, the J end lost 7 bases, and 17 bases lay between the germline ends. CDR3 bases: TGTGCCAGCAGCATACGGGGGAAGTGGCCTGAAAAACTGTTTTTT. Protein product: CASSIRGKWPEKLFF.

The chain recombines TRBV5-6 with TRBJ1-6; 7 positions match TRBD1. Germline trimming cut 2 bases from V and 9 bases from J; bases unmatched to any gene: 5. CDR1 is SGHDT, CDR2 YYEEEE, per germline. The CDR3 runs to 14 residues. CDR3 in DNA: TGTGCCAGCAGCTTAAACAGGGGCGTTTCACCCCTCCACTTT. Amino acid sequence: CASSLNRGVSPLHF.

The rearrangement links TRBV9 to TRBJ2-3; TRBD2 matches at 7 bases. V lost 4 bases to trimming and J lost 3 bases; unmatched junction nucleotides: 11. Germline CDR1 SGDLS, CDR2 YYNGEE. CDR3 length: 16 amino acids. This chain's CDR3 is CASSPWGGYRTDTQYF. CDR3 DNA: TGTGCCAGCAGCCCCTGGGGGGGTTATAGGACAGATACGCAGTATTTT.